These 26 T cell receptor beta chains were sequenced from one sample in a study of CD8 T cells in Susac syndrome. RNA totalling roughly 0.45 to 1 ug underwent reverse transcription with random hexamers. TCRdb independently ran MiXCR on the immunoSEQ multiplex PCR reads; one entry per CDR3 protein. This table holds 150,000 to 200,000 distinct CDR3 sequences, roughly 94% found once. The specimen sequenced was CD4+ T cells from PBMCs. Receptor source: a human donor with Susac syndrome.

This chain joins TRBV20-1 and TRBJ2-1, with D possibly being TRBD2 (6 bases). Trimming removed 3 bases at V and 4 bases at J, with 10 bases between. This CDR3 is built from 13 residues. Looked up from germline, CDR1 is DFQATT and CDR2 is SNEGSKA (reference sequence). The CDR3 is CSASLDYYNEQFF. CDR3 DNA sequence: TGCAGTGCTAGTCTGGACTATTACAATGAGCAGTTCTTC.

This sequence joins TRBV2 and TRBJ2-3, with D perhaps TRBD1 (6 bases). The CDR3 loop spans 14 amino acids. V was clipped by 2 bases and J by 5 bases, with 11 bases between them. The germline V gene encodes CDR1 SNHLY and CDR2 FYNNEI. The CDR3 region is CASSEWPGEDTQYF. CDR3 DNA sequence: TGTGCCAGCAGTGAATGGCCAGGGGAAGATACGCAGTATTTT.

This chain connects TRBV28 to TRBJ2-4; maybe TRBD2 (5 bases). V dropped 3 bases and J dropped 0 bases, with 15 bases sitting between them. Germline V gene sequence: CDR1 MDHEN, CDR2 SYDVKM. This CDR3 region has 17 residues. The CDR3 nucleotides read TGTGCCAGCAGTTTTCGGCTAGCCTCAATAGCCAAAAACATTCAGTACTTC. As protein: CASSFRLASIAKNIQYF.

The chain joins TRBV7-2 to TRBJ1-5; TRBD1 might be the D (6 bases). V shed 3 bases and J shed 12 bases, with 21 bases lying between them. Germline V gene lookup returns CDR1 SGHTA and CDR2 FQGNSA. The CDR3 extends over 15 amino acids. This CDR3 is CASSFVAGAAQSQHF. The CDR3, as DNA: TGTGCCAGCAGCTTTGTAGCAGGGGCCGCCCAGAGCCAGCATTTT. Full variable domain (outside the CDR3, taken from reference TRBV7-2 and TRBJ1-5): GAGVSQSPSNKVTEKGKDVELRCDPISGHTALYWYRQSLGQGLEFLIYFQGNSAPDKSGLPSDRFSAERTGGSVSTLTIQRTQQEDSAVYLCASSFVAGAAQSQHFGDGTRLSIL.

The chain uses TRBV11-2 and TRBJ1-1; no definite D call. Deletions cut 1 base from V and 0 bases from J, with 9 bases between. This CDR3 is built from 15 residues. The germline CDR1 and CDR2 sequences are SGHAT and FQNNGV. The CDR3 loop is CASSLVPALNTEAFF. The CDR3 DNA sequence: TGTGCCAGCAGCTTAGTCCCGGCGCTGAACACTGAAGCTTTCTTT.

The chain joins TRBV19 to TRBJ1-5; 11 nucleotides align to TRBD1. This CDR3 is 15 amino acids long. The V gene's germline CDR1 is LNHDA and CDR2 SQIVND (reference sequence). V trimming: 5 bases; J trimming: 6 bases; junction bases outside the gene matches: 6. The DNA for the CDR3 is TGTGCCAGTAGTCCCGGACAGGGGGCGATTCAGCCCCAGCATTTT. It specifies CASSPGQGAIQPQHF.

This CDR3 is CASSPLAGDTGELFF. As DNA, the CDR3 is TGTGCCAGCTCACCACTGGCGGGTGACACCGGGGAGCTGTTTTTT. The chain joins TRBV18 to TRBJ2-2, with D tentatively TRBD2 (5 bases). The CDR3 totals 15 residues. The germline gives CDR1 KGHSH, CDR2 LQKENI. Trimming stripped 1 base from V and 3 bases from J, with 9 bases between. The complete variable domain, with remaining parts taken from reference TRBV18 and TRBJ2-2, reads NAGVMQNPRHLVRRRGQEARLRCSPMKGHSHVYWYRQLPEEGLKFMVYLQKENIIDESGMPKERFSAEFPKEGPSILRIQQVVRGDSAAYFCASSPLAGDTGELFFGEGSRLTVL.

The J gene is TRBJ1-1, the V gene TRBV6-1; possible D gene TRBD1, 6 bases. CDR3 length: 15 residues. CDR1 MNHNS and CDR2 SASEGT come from the germline V gene. V was trimmed by 3 bases and J by 0 bases, leaving 11 bases between them. The CDR3 loop reads CASSDPGTMNTEAFF. The CDR3 nucleotides read TGTGCCAGCAGTGACCCCGGGACAATGAACACTGAAGCTTTCTTT.

The chain is built from TRBV6-5 and TRBJ1-5, with 7 bases lining up with TRBD1. V lost 4 bases, J lost 9 bases, and 9 bases stayed unmatched. This CDR3 has 14 amino acids. The germline V gene encodes CDR1 MNHEY and CDR2 SVGAGI. The chain's CDR3 is CASSFRQGLGPQHF. The CDR3 nucleotides read TGTGCCAGCAGTTTTCGACAGGGCCTCGGGCCCCAGCATTTT.

The chain is built from TRBV6-6 and TRBJ1-2, with TRBD1 matching over 8 bases. The CDR3 is 15 amino acids. The germline V gene encodes CDR1 MNHNY and CDR2 SVGAGI (reference sequence). Germline trimming cut 7 bases from V and 3 bases from J; bases unmatched to any gene: 10. CDR3 nucleotide sequence: TGTGCCAGCACCCCTACTGACAGGGGTTACTATGGCTACACCTTC. Amino acids: CASTPTDRGYYGYTF.

The rearrangement uses TRBV6-6 and TRBJ2-5, with TRBD2 matching over 8 bases. The germline CDR1 and CDR2 sequences are MNHNY and SVGAGI (reference sequence). This CDR3 comprises 15 residues. The V segment lost 2 bases and the J segment 3 bases; nucleotides outside the gene matches: 5. The CDR3 nucleotides read TGTGCCAGCAGTTACCGGACTAGCCCCAAAGAGACCCAGTACTTC. Translating it yields CASSYRTSPKETQYF.

V usage is TRBV12-3 or TRBV12-4 and J usage is TRBJ1-3; D unresolved. This CDR3 has 14 residues. V shed 10 bases and J shed 0 bases, with 13 bases lying between them. CDR3 loop: CATSLGVSGNTIYF. In DNA, the CDR3 is TGTGCCACCTCCCTCGGGGTCTCTGGAAACACCATATATTTT.

This clonotype showed up just a few times. This sequence joins TRBV25-1 and TRBJ2-1, with TRBD1 matching 8 bases. The CDR3 is made up of 14 amino acids. V trimming: 7 bases; J trimming: 3 bases; junction bases outside the gene matches: 5. Per germline, CDR1 MGHDK and CDR2 SYGVNS. The CDR3 bases are TGTGCCAGCAAAGGACAGGGAGTCTACAATGAGCAGTTCTTC. It translates to CASKGQGVYNEQFF.

V usage is TRBV2 and J usage is TRBJ2-5; D is unresolved. Between the trimmed V and J ends, which lost 5 bases and 5 bases, there was a span of 12 bases. Germline V gene sequence: CDR1 SNHLY, CDR2 FYNNEI. The CDR3 sequence is 13 residues long. CDR3 nucleotide sequence: TGTGCCAGCAGTCCTCGGCCCGGGGAGACCCAGTACTTC. This gives the protein CASSPRPGETQYF.

This clonotype was detected once. The chain employs TRBV28 and TRBJ2-7, with TRBD2 matching 7 bases. The CDR3 has 14 residues. Germline V gives CDR1 MDHEN, CDR2 SYDVKM. Germline trimming cut 6 bases from V and 6 bases from J; bases unmatched to any gene: 11. The CDR3 DNA reads as TGTGCCAGCAGATTGTGGGCCGGCGGGGGCGAGCAGTACTTC. Protein product: CASRLWAGGGEQYF. Combining the CDR3 with reference TRBV28 and TRBJ2-7 gives the whole variable domain DVKVTQSSRYLVKRTGEKVFLECVQDMDHENMFWYRQDPGLGLRLIYFSYDVKMKEKGDIPEGYSVSREKKERFSLILESASTNQTSMYLCASRLWAGGGEQYFGPGTRLTVT.

The CDR3 DNA sequence: TGTGCCACCAGCAGAGTACTAGGGAATGGCTACACCTTC. It is translated as CATSRVLGNGYTF. This chain connects TRBV15 to TRBJ1-2; unclear D gene. Trimming left V 1 base short and J 6 bases short, with 9 bases between. The CDR3 is made up of 13 amino acids. CDR1 and CDR2 (germline): LNHNV, YYDKDF (reference sequence).

The gene calls are TRBV7-9 and TRBJ2-7; no clear D. The CDR3 extends over 14 amino acids. CDR1 is SEHNR and CDR2 is FQNEAQ in the germline V gene (reference sequence). V lost 0 bases and J lost 2, with 8 bases in between. The chain's CDR3 is CASSLAAAAYEQYF. The CDR3, as DNA: TGTGCCAGCAGCTTAGCGGCGGCAGCCTACGAGCAGTACTTC.

CDR3 protein: CASSQDYSTTTDTQYF. The CDR3 nucleotides read TGTGCCAGCAGCCAGGACTACTCCACCACCACAGATACGCAGTATTTT. J is TRBJ2-3 and V is TRBV4-2, with D possibly matching TRBD2 (6 bases). The V gene lost 3 bases and the J gene lost 2 bases, with 15 bases spanning the gap. The CDR3 is made up of 16 amino acids. In germline, CDR1 is LGHNA, CDR2 YNFKEQ.

The chain couples TRBV4-1 to TRBJ2-6; D not certain. Trimming took off 4 bases at V and 0 bases at J, with 13 bases between the two ends. The CDR3 contains 17 residues. Germline V gene data show CDR1 as MGHRA and CDR2 as YSYEKL. CDR3 sequence: CASSLGNLGSGANVLTF. The CDR3 DNA reads TGCGCCAGCAGCCTGGGCAATTTGGGCTCTGGGGCCAACGTCCTGACTTTC.

The rearrangement joins TRBV19 to TRBJ1-5; D uncertain. Trimming removed 3 bases at V and 3 bases at J, with 9 bases between. Per the germline V gene, CDR1 is LNHDA and CDR2 is SQIVND (reference sequence). This CDR3 has 14 residues. CDR3 protein: CASSIPGNNQPQHF. CDR3 nucleotides: TGTGCCAGTAGTATTCCGGGGAACAATCAGCCCCAGCATTTT.

V and J are TRBV15 and TRBJ1-1; TRBD1 matches at 11 bases. The CDR3 length is 17 residues. Germline trimming cut 3 bases from V and 1 base from J; bases unmatched to any gene: 7. Germline V CDR1 and CDR2: LNHNV, YYDKDF (reference sequence). The CDR3 spells CATSSERTGGSNTEAFF. The CDR3 bases are TGTGCCACCAGCAGCGAACGGACAGGGGGCTCGAACACTGAAGCTTTCTTT.

The rearrangement uses TRBV25-1 and TRBJ2-3; D is perhaps TRBD2 (6 bases). The germline gives CDR1 MGHDK, CDR2 SYGVNS. The germline V and J ends were trimmed by 3 bases and 11 bases, with 12 bases remaining between them. The CDR3 extends over 12 amino acids. CDR3 nucleotides: TGTGCCAGCAGTGAGGGGAGGCAGAAGCAGTATTTT. Residues: CASSEGRQKQYF. The full variable domain, in which reference TRBV25-1 and TRBJ2-3 provide the parts outside the CDR3, is EADIYQTPRYLVIGTGKKITLECSQTMGHDKMYWYQQDPGMELHLIHYSYGVNSTEKGDLSSESTVSRIRTEHFPLTLESARPSHTSQYLCASSEGRQKQYFGPGTRLTVL.

The chain employs TRBV6-5 and TRBJ2-7, with D maybe TRBD1 (5 bases). Trimming left V 4 bases short and J 6 bases short, with 19 bases between. The CDR3 runs to 15 residues. CDR1 and CDR2 from the germline V gene are MNHEY and SVGAGI. The CDR3: CASSSVGQGPLEQYF. The CDR3 nucleotides read TGTGCCAGCAGTTCGGTTGGGCAGGGTCCCCTCGAGCAGTACTTC.

The count of this clonotype is one. The gene calls are TRBV5-4 and TRBJ2-5; perhaps TRBD2 as D (5 bases). Germline CDR1 is SGHNT and CDR2 is YYREEE (reference sequence). V shed 3 bases and J shed 2 bases, with 11 bases lying between them. This CDR3 has 14 amino acids. DNA for the CDR3: TGTGCCAGCAGCTCGGCGGGTTCTCAAGAGACCCAGTACTTC. It codes for CASSSAGSQETQYF.

The V and J genes are TRBV25-1 and TRBJ1-3; tentatively, D is TRBD1 (6 bases). The germline V gene encodes CDR1 MGHDK and CDR2 SYGVNS. With 3 bases removed from V and 4 bases from J, the gap between germline ends came to 10 bases. The CDR3 has 14 amino acids. The CDR3 bases are TGTGCCAGCAGTGACAGGGGCTTAGGAAACACCATATATTTT. It translates to CASSDRGLGNTIYF.

The chain combines TRBV28 with TRBJ1-5, with 8 positions matching TRBD1. Per germline, CDR1 MDHEN and CDR2 SYDVKM. The trim removed 6 bases at V and 7 bases at J, leaving 8 bases unmatched. The CDR3 consists of 14 residues. This CDR3 is CASRSQGAQQPQHF. The CDR3 DNA reads TGTGCCAGCAGATCCCAGGGGGCACAGCAGCCCCAGCATTTT. The whole variable domain, remainder taken from reference TRBV28 and TRBJ1-5, is DVKVTQSSRYLVKRTGEKVFLECVQDMDHENMFWYRQDPGLGLRLIYFSYDVKMKEKGDIPEGYSVSREKKERFSLILESASTNQTSMYLCASRSQGAQQPQHFGDGTRLSIL.